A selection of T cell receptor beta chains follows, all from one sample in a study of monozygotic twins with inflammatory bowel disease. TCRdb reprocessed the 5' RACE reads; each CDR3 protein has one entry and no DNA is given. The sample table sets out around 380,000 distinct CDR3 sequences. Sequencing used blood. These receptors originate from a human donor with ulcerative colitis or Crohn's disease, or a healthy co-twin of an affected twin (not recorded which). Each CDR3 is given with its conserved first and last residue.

CDR3aa: CASSQLLTTNTEAFF; v_gene: TRBV3-1; j_gene: TRBJ1-1
CDR3aa: CSVKQGAAKNIQYF; v_gene: TRBV20-1; j_gene: TRBJ2-4
CDR3aa: CASSLDRGKDTQYF; v_gene: TRBV5-1; j_gene: TRBJ2-3
CDR3aa: CASSQLSLASNTGELFF; v_gene: TRBV4-3; j_gene: TRBJ2-2
CDR3aa: CASSLQPISTGSGIQYF; v_gene: TRBV5-1; j_gene: TRBJ2-4
CDR3aa: CASRPAGQGRYSNQPQHF; v_gene: TRBV12-3/TRBV12-4; j_gene: TRBJ1-5
CDR3aa: CSARDRGELFF; v_gene: TRBV20-1; j_gene: TRBJ2-2
CDR3aa: CASSPTGTHNEQFF; v_gene: TRBV5-4; j_gene: TRBJ2-1
CDR3aa: CASSLIIGGSGTQYF; v_gene: TRBV7-2; j_gene: TRBJ2-5
CDR3aa: CAGVSGRRSFF; v_gene: TRBV30; j_gene: TRBJ2-1
CDR3aa: CASSATGKPAEAFF; v_gene: TRBV7-3; j_gene: TRBJ1-1
CDR3aa: CASSPSGTSGRWGDTQYF; v_gene: TRBV28; j_gene: TRBJ2-3
CDR3aa: CASRGTGGVSYNEQFF; v_gene: TRBV5-1; j_gene: TRBJ2-1
CDR3aa: CASGYSTGPHLHNQPQHF; v_gene: TRBV5-4; j_gene: TRBJ1-5
CDR3aa: CATLGRESSYNEQFF; v_gene: TRBV24-1; j_gene: TRBJ2-1
CDR3aa: CASSYLNNEQFF; v_gene: TRBV6-6; j_gene: TRBJ2-1
CDR3aa: CASSPRDRSPSYEQYF; v_gene: TRBV7-9; j_gene: TRBJ2-7
CDR3aa: CASSEALDGFEQYF; v_gene: TRBV2; j_gene: TRBJ2-7
CDR3aa: CASSLAPEWSVNEQFF; v_gene: TRBV5-5; j_gene: TRBJ2-1
CDR3aa: CASSSGRVLDEQYF; v_gene: TRBV7-6; j_gene: TRBJ2-7
CDR3aa: CSANPGPHGGEQYF; v_gene: TRBV20-1; j_gene: TRBJ2-7
CDR3aa: CASSLALTGVSYEQYF; v_gene: TRBV7-8; j_gene: TRBJ2-7
CDR3aa: CSARDRHGRPGQGHYGYTF; v_gene: TRBV20-1; j_gene: TRBJ1-2
CDR3aa: CASRGTSGIYEQYF; v_gene: TRBV12-3/TRBV12-4; j_gene: TRBJ2-7
CDR3aa: CASSQNQGLLGGELFF; v_gene: TRBV3-1; j_gene: TRBJ2-2
CDR3aa: CASSLSGTGAFSEQFF; v_gene: TRBV5-6; j_gene: TRBJ2-1
CDR3aa: CSATPLSGGASTDTQYF; v_gene: TRBV20-1; j_gene: TRBJ2-3
CDR3aa: CASSFHVQGAEAFF; v_gene: TRBV28; j_gene: TRBJ1-1
CDR3aa: CASSRQGLHEQYF; v_gene: TRBV5-1; j_gene: TRBJ2-7
CDR3aa: CASSVWTSGVTGELFF; v_gene: TRBV2; j_gene: TRBJ2-2
CDR3aa: CASSQTQGNPRTEAFF; v_gene: TRBV4-2; j_gene: TRBJ1-1
CDR3aa: CSARETGSDGYTF; v_gene: TRBV20-1; j_gene: TRBJ1-2
CDR3aa: CSAIWTSGTGELFF; v_gene: TRBV20-1; j_gene: TRBJ2-2
CDR3aa: CASSQGSSRRNEQFF; v_gene: TRBV3-1; j_gene: TRBJ2-1
CDR3aa: CSARDRDSVNEQFF; v_gene: TRBV20-1; j_gene: TRBJ2-1
CDR3aa: CASSLFLVVAAGNTIYF; v_gene: TRBV7-9; j_gene: TRBJ1-3
CDR3aa: CASHPRREVREKLFF; v_gene: TRBV28; j_gene: TRBJ1-4
CDR3aa: CASSLTGKANQPQHF; v_gene: TRBV11-2; j_gene: TRBJ1-5
CDR3aa: CASSPGGTDTQYF; v_gene: TRBV5-1; j_gene: TRBJ2-3
CDR3aa: CASSYAGGGSPLHF; v_gene: TRBV6-6; j_gene: TRBJ1-6
CDR3aa: CATSFRDRGDTGELFF; v_gene: TRBV15; j_gene: TRBJ2-2
CDR3aa: CAISESRDNTQYF; v_gene: TRBV10-3; j_gene: TRBJ2-3
CDR3aa: CASSQDYGGETQYF; v_gene: TRBV5-1; j_gene: TRBJ2-5
CDR3aa: CASSTLTPGTYEQYF; v_gene: TRBV12-3/TRBV12-4; j_gene: TRBJ2-7
CDR3aa: CASSLAEGGRPFF; v_gene: TRBV5-4; j_gene: TRBJ1-1
CDR3aa: CASSTPTTFGETQYF; v_gene: TRBV12-3/TRBV12-4; j_gene: TRBJ2-5
CDR3aa: CASSPVSNTEAFF; v_gene: TRBV5-1; j_gene: TRBJ1-1
CDR3aa: CASSLGHPAVEKLFF; v_gene: TRBV7-2; j_gene: TRBJ1-4
CDR3aa: CASSSTGTGEKLFF; v_gene: TRBV27; j_gene: TRBJ1-4
CDR3aa: CASSPSDWQNTGELFF; v_gene: TRBV18; j_gene: TRBJ2-2
CDR3aa: CASSLGDSLYTDTQYF; v_gene: TRBV5-1; j_gene: TRBJ2-3
CDR3aa: CATSTSPSGGRETQYF; v_gene: TRBV15; j_gene: TRBJ2-5
CDR3aa: CASSQGQGRDQPQHF; v_gene: TRBV3-1; j_gene: TRBJ1-5
CDR3aa: CAISEEATQYF; v_gene: TRBV10-3; j_gene: TRBJ2-3
CDR3aa: CATSSGGDYEQYF; v_gene: TRBV15; j_gene: TRBJ2-7
CDR3aa: CASSLRMGSYNEQFF; v_gene: TRBV7-7; j_gene: TRBJ2-1
CDR3aa: CAISESLRQQFF; v_gene: TRBV10-3; j_gene: TRBJ2-1
CDR3aa: CASSLSDGPGTQYF; v_gene: TRBV18; j_gene: TRBJ2-5
CDR3aa: CASGLGPGMNTEAFF; v_gene: TRBV10-2; j_gene: TRBJ1-1
CDR3aa: CASSLQQGNGYTF; v_gene: TRBV7-2; j_gene: TRBJ1-2